A single T cell receptor beta chain is shown here with its context. Its antigen is not identified. This entry comes from a study of radiation and T cells in renal cell carcinoma. Study-level points and caveats: Top tumor clonotypes rose in blood 2 weeks post-radiation, then contracted.

Time point specified: blood 4 weeks post-SBRT, at nephrectomy. Treatment indicated: 15 Gy SBRT to primary tumor, nephrectomy 4 weeks later. Nephrectomy followed 15 Gy stereotactic body radiation by 4 weeks. The protocol was immunoSEQ multiplex PCR, while the TCRdb copy is restricted to in-frame clones and leaves out a portion. The table lists under 200,000 clones, roughly 90% of them singletons. This specimen consisted of blood, obtained from a patient whose treatment included radiotherapy and nephrectomy. The clonotype originates from a woman aged 45-65 years with renal cell carcinoma.

This CDR3 is CASSYSIGGAGETQYF. The CDR3 DNA reads TGTGCCAGCAGTTACTCCATCGGGGGGGCCGGCGAGACCCAGTACTTC. This rearrangement joins TRBV6-5 to TRBJ2-5; TRBD2 aligns across 8 bases. Germline assignment: CDR1 MNHEY and CDR2 SVGAGI. The CDR3 consists of 16 residues. The V segment lost 0 bases and the J segment 5 bases; nucleotides outside the gene matches: 8.